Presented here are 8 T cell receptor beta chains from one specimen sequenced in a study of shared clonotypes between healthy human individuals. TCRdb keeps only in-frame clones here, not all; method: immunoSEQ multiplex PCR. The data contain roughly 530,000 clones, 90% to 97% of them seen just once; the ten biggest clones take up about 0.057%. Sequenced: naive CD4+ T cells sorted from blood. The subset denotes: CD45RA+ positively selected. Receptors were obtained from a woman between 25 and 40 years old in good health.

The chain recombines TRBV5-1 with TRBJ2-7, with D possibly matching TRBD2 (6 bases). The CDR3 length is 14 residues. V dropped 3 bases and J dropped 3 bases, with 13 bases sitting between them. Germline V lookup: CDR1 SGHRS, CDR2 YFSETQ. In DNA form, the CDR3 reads TGCGCCAGCAGCTCGGGACTTTCCCGCTACGAGCAGTACTTC. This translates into CASSSGLSRYEQYF.

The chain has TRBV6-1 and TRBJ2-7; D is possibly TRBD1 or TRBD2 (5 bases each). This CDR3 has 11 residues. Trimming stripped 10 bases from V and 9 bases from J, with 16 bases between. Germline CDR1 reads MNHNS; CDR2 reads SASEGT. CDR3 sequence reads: CAIQPGARQYF. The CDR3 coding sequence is TGTGCCATCCAGCCCGGGGCGAGGCAGTACTTC.

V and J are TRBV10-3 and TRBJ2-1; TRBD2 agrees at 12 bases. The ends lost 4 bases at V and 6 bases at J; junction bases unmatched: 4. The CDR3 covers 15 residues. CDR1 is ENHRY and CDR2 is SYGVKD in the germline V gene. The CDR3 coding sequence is TGTGCCATCAGTGGACTAGCGGGAGATCGCAATGAGCAGTTCTTC. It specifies CAISGLAGDRNEQFF.

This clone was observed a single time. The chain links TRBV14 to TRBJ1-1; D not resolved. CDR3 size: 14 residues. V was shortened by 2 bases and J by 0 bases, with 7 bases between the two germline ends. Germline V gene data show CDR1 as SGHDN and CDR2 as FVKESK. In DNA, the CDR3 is TGTGCCAGCAGCCAACACAGTCTGAACACTGAAGCTTTCTTT. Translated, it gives CASSQHSLNTEAFF.

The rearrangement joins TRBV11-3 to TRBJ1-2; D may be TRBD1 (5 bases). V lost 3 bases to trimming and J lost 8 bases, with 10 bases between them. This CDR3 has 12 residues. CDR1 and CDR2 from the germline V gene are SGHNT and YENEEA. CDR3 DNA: TGTGCCAGCAGCTTGGGAGGGGAAGGCTACACCTTC. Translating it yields CASSLGGEGYTF. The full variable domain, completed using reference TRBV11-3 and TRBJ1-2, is EAGVVQSPRYKIIEKKQPVAFWCNPISGHNTLYWYLQNLGQGPELLIRYENEEAVDDSQLPKDRFSAERLKGVDSTLKIQPAELGDSAVYLCASSLGGEGYTFGSGTRLTVV.

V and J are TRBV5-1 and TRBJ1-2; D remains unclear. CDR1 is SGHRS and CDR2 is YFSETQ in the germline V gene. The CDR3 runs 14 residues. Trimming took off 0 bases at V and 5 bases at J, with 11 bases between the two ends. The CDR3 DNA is TGCGCCAGCAGCTTGGAGGCAGCAGTTTATGGCTACACCTTC. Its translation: CASSLEAAVYGYTF. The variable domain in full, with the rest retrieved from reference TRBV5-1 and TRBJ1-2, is KAGVTQTPRYLIKTRGQQVTLSCSPISGHRSVSWYQQTPGQGLQFLFEYFSETQRNKGNFPGRFSGRQFSNSRSEMNVSTLELGDSALYLCASSLEAAVYGYTFGSGTRLTVV.

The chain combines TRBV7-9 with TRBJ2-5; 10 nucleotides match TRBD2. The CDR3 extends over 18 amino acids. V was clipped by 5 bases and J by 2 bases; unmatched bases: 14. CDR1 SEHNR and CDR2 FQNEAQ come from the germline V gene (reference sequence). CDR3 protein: CASSRRTSGGGSQETQYF. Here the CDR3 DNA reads TGTGCCAGCAGCCGTAGGACTAGCGGCGGGGGGTCACAAGAGACCCAGTACTTC.

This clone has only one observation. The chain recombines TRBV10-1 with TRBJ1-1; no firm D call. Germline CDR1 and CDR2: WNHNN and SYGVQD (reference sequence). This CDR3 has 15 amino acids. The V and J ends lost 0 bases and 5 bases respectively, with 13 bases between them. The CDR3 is CASSESRGWRTEAFF. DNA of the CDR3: TGCGCCAGCAGTGAGTCTCGGGGATGGAGGACTGAAGCTTTCTTT.